The 14 T cell receptor beta chains below were found in one sample sequenced in a study of T cells in localized non-small cell lung cancer. TCRdb keeps only in-frame clones here, not all; method: immunoSEQ multiplex PCR. The table has around 25,000 clones, more than 85% seen once. Sample: peripheral blood, taken before any cancer treatment. These receptors were obtained from a man between 40 and 70 years old with stage III squamous cell lung carcinoma.

This chain links TRBV6-6 with TRBJ1-2; no clear D gene. V lost 4 bases and J lost 1, with 13 bases in between. CDR1 is MNHNY and CDR2 is SVGAGI in the germline V gene (reference sequence). This CDR3 contains 15 residues. DNA of the CDR3: TGTGCCAGCAGTTTCCATCAGCAGGATAACTATGGCTACACCTTC. Translated: CASSFHQQDNYGYTF.

V usage is TRBV29-1 and J usage is TRBJ1-1; D remains ambiguous. Germline CDR1 SQVTM, CDR2 ANQGSEA. The CDR3 runs to 13 residues. Trimming pared 6 bases from V and 3 bases from J, leaving 14 bases between. The CDR3 DNA reads TGCAGCGTCCGCGATGGGAGCCACACTGAAGCTTTCTTT. This gives the protein CSVRDGSHTEAFF.

This chain connects TRBV29-1 to TRBJ1-3; maybe TRBD1 (5 bases). V lost 6 bases and J 2 bases, leaving 11 bases between the germline ends. Per germline, CDR1 SQVTM and CDR2 ANQGSEA. This CDR3 has 13 residues. As DNA, the CDR3 is TGCAGCGTGGTGGGACGGGCTGGAAACACCATATATTTT. Protein product: CSVVGRAGNTIYF. The variable domain in full, with the rest retrieved from reference TRBV29-1 and TRBJ1-3, is SAVISQKPSRDICQRGTSLTIQCQVDSQVTMMFWYRQQPGQSLTLIATANQGSEATYESGFVIDKFPISRPNLTFSTLTVSNMSPEDSSIYLCSVVGRAGNTIYFGEGSWLTVV.

This sequence joins TRBV19 and TRBJ2-7; D not resolved. Trimming stripped 5 bases from V and 4 bases from J, with 3 bases between. Germline CDR1 LNHDA, CDR2 SQIVND (reference sequence). This CDR3 comprises 10 residues. The DNA for the CDR3 is TGTGCCAGTAGTGTATACGAGCAGTACTTC. Protein product: CASSVYEQYF.

The chain recombines TRBV2 with TRBJ2-3; 8 bases align to TRBD2. Germline V gives CDR1 SNHLY, CDR2 FYNNEI. V was pared by 6 bases and J by 2 bases, with 7 bases of the junction left unmatched. This CDR3 is built from 15 residues. The CDR3 DNA sequence: TGTGCCAGCAGCCCAGGACTAGCAGCCACAGATACGCAGTATTTT. Translation gives CASSPGLAATDTQYF.

The chain has TRBV5-1 and TRBJ1-1; D ambiguous. Germline-derived CDR1 and CDR2 are SGHRS and YFSETQ. This CDR3 region has 18 residues. With 0 bases removed from V and 0 bases from J, the gap between germline ends came to 18 bases. In nucleotides, the CDR3 is TGCGCCAGCAGCTTGGTTAGGTCCTATAGGACTATGAACACTGAAGCTTTCTTT. Translated: CASSLVRSYRTMNTEAFF.

The genes are TRBV4-1 and TRBJ1-5; 8 nucleotides match TRBD1. With V trimmed by 3 bases and J by 4 bases, 11 bases remained unmatched. Germline CDR1 reads MGHRA; CDR2 reads YSYEKL. This CDR3 has 17 residues. The DNA for the CDR3 is TGCGCCAGCAGCCAGGCTCTCGGACAGGGAGGGAATCAGCCCCAGCATTTT. It is translated as CASSQALGQGGNQPQHF.

The chain combines TRBV18 with TRBJ2-7; TRBD2 matches 7 bases. The trim removed 2 bases at V and 3 bases at J, leaving 7 bases unmatched. The V gene's germline CDR1 is KGHSH and CDR2 LQKENI. CDR3 size: 15 residues. The chain's CDR3 is CASSPGRGSLYEQYF. CDR3 bases: TGTGCCAGCTCACCAGGGCGCGGGAGCCTCTACGAGCAGTACTTC.

J is TRBJ1-1 and V is TRBV7-2; D uncertain. Trimming removed 5 bases from V and 6 bases from J, with 10 bases in between. The CDR3 runs to 12 residues. Germline CDR1 is SGHTA and CDR2 is FQGNSA. Here the CDR3 DNA reads TGTGCCAGCAGCAACCATGCCCCTGAAGCTTTCTTT. Translation gives CASSNHAPEAFF.

The chain joins TRBV29-1 to TRBJ1-4, with D unclear. The V end lost 6 bases, the J end lost 7 bases, and 15 bases lay between the germline ends. Germline assignment: CDR1 SQVTM and CDR2 ANQGSEA. The CDR3 is made up of 13 amino acids. CDR3 nucleotides: TGCAGCGTCCGACTCCTATCGGGTGAAAAACTGTTTTTT. It yields the protein CSVRLLSGEKLFF.

The J gene is TRBJ2-7, the V gene TRBV5-1; D may be TRBD2 (7 bases). Germline V gene sequence: CDR1 SGHRS, CDR2 YFSETQ. This CDR3 spans 15 amino acids. Trimming removed 3 bases from V and 2 bases from J, with 15 bases in between. The CDR3 DNA follows: TGCGCCAGCAGCTGGGGGGCGGGAGAAACCTACGAGCAGTACTTC. Its translation: CASSWGAGETYEQYF.

The V and J genes are TRBV4-3 and TRBJ2-1, with 7 bases matching TRBD2. Losses at the gene ends were 0 bases for V and 9 bases for J; bases not matched to a gene: 8. The CDR3 is 15 amino acids. Looked up from germline, CDR1 is LGHNA and CDR2 is YSLEER. The CDR3 protein is CASSQDEWGEGEQFF. The CDR3 bases are TGCGCCAGCAGCCAAGATGAGTGGGGGGAGGGTGAGCAGTTCTTC.

This clone has just a few counts. The rearrangement uses TRBV6-5 and TRBJ1-1; D unclear. This CDR3 has 13 residues. From germline, CDR1 is MNHEY and CDR2 SVGAGI. V was cut by 2 bases and J by 8 bases, with 12 bases left in between. This CDR3 is CASSYTETAEAFF. The CDR3 DNA is TGTGCCAGCAGTTACACCGAAACAGCCGAAGCTTTCTTT.

This clone showed up just once. This chain connects TRBV28 to TRBJ1-6, with D hard to call. Germline CDR1 and CDR2: MDHEN and SYDVKM. The CDR3 extends over 17 amino acids. With 3 bases removed from V and 0 bases from J, the gap between germline ends came to 12 bases. CDR3 nucleotides: TGTGCCAGCAGTTTTGGAGGGCTTAGCTCCTATAATTCACCCCTCCACTTT. This sequence encodes CASSFGGLSSYNSPLHF.